This TCR beta chain was identified in a study of blood T cell repertoires in COVID-19. TCRdb's table, derived via immunoSEQ multiplex PCR, lists solely in-frame clones and lacks some. The sample contains about 320,000 clones, roughly nine tenths of which appear only once. V was cut by 3 bases and J by 11 bases, with 16 bases left in between. In germline, CDR1 is SGHAT, CDR2 FQDESV (reference sequence). CDR3 length equals 13 residues. The clonotype originates from a woman aged 25 to 45 with COVID-19, enrolled during active disease. Sequenced sample: peripheral blood. This chain links TRBV11-1 with TRBJ1-1, with D unclear. The CDR3 coding sequence is TGTGCCAGCAGCTTTAAGGCTGGGCTGCTGGCTTTCTTT. As protein: CASSFKAGLLAFF.